Listed below are T cell receptor beta chains from one sample, sequenced in a study of control samples from healthy donors and cancer patients. The repertoire was sequenced with immunoSEQ multiplex PCR; TCRdb's copy has only in-frame clones and lacks some. The sample lists 70,000 to 90,000 clones; roughly 90% were seen once. Sample: PBMCs. The receptors originated from a woman aged 55-70 years with head and neck cancer. CDR3s include the opening cysteine and the closing phenylalanine or tryptophan. D genes are given only for firm matches. Only some rows state a clone size, as once, few, many or a class for expanded clones.

size | D | J | V | CDR3 | DNA
once | . | TRBJ2-2 | TRBV6-6 | CASSYDSGGEDGELFF | TGTGCCAGCAGTTACGACTCGGGGGGCGAGGACGGGGAGCTGTTTTTT
once | . | TRBJ1-6 | TRBV7-2 | CASSPQNPAPLHF | TGTGCCAGCAGCCCCCAAAATCCTGCACCCCTCCACTTT
. | . | TRBJ2-5 | TRBV24-1 | CATSDARPGLYQETQYF | TGTGCCACCAGTGATGCTAGACCGGGATTGTACCAAGAGACCCAGTACTTC
. | TRBD2 | TRBJ2-5 | TRBV30 | CAWSNHLGGEGETQYF | TGTGCCTGGAGCAACCACCTTGGAGGGGAGGGGGAGACCCAGTACTTC
. | TRBD1 | TRBJ2-7 | TRBV2 | CASTYRSGQHSYEQYF | TGTGCCAGCACGTACCGATCGGGACAGCATTCCTACGAGCAGTACTTC
few | . | TRBJ1-1 | TRBV20-1 | CSAGEGEAFF | TGCAGTGCGGGGGAGGGTGAAGCTTTCTTT
. | . | TRBJ2-1 | TRBV2 | CASSRNTHDSVF | TGTGCCAGCAGCCGCAATACCCACGATTCGGTCTTC
few | TRBD2 | TRBJ2-7 | TRBV7-9 | CASGGRGYEQYF | TGTGCCTCGGGGGGACGGGGCTACGAGCAGTACTTC
. | . | TRBJ2-7 | TRBV12-2 | CASLPRAAGEAQYF | TGTGCAAGTCTCCCCCGGGCTGCCGGGGAGGCGCAGTACTTC
. | . | TRBJ2-1 | TRBV9 | CASSVEVSPRGNSEQFF | TGTGCCAGCAGCGTAGAGGTTAGTCCTAGAGGTAACAGTGAGCAGTTCTTC
few | TRBD2 | TRBJ2-1 | TRBV10-3 | CAISENSLLKGRVSYNEQFF | TGTGCCATCAGTGAAAATTCGTTATTGAAGGGGAGGGTCTCCTACAATGAGCAGTTCTTC
. | TRBD2 | TRBJ2-1 | TRBV5-1 | CASSPPLAGEGDEQFF | TGCGCCAGCAGCCCGCCGCTGGCGGGAGAAGGAGATGAGCAGTTCTTC
once | TRBD2 | TRBJ2-6 | TRBV19 | CASSLPTSLPSGANVLTF | TGTGCCAGTAGTCTCCCGACTAGCCTACCCTCTGGGGCCAACGTCCTGACTTTC
once | . | TRBJ1-4 | TRBV5-6 | CASSFLAVWDSTNEKLFF | TGTGCCAGCAGCTTTCTTGCAGTCTGGGATTCAACTAATGAAAAACTGTTTTTT
. | . | TRBJ2-7 | TRBV7-2 | CASSETGASYEQYF | TGTGCCAGCAGCGAGACGGGAGCATCCTACGAGCAGTACTTC
. | TRBD2 | TRBJ2-1 | TRBV2 | CASRRTSGSWGNYEQFF | TGTGCCAGCCGGAGGACTAGCGGGAGTTGGGGGAACTATGAGCAGTTCTTC
. | TRBD2 | TRBJ2-1 | TRBV20-1 | CSASGTTLAGVVSEQFF | TGCAGTGCTAGTGGTACAACACTAGCGGGAGTGGTGAGTGAGCAGTTCTTC
. | . | TRBJ2-7 | TRBV27 | CASSLWGLSSYEQYF | TGTGCCAGCAGTTTATGGGGACTCAGCTCCTACGAGCAGTACTTC
. | TRBD2 | TRBJ2-7 | TRBV7-2 | CASSSPRTSGSTYEQYF | TGTGCCAGCAGCTCTCCGAGGACTAGCGGGAGCACCTACGAGCAGTACTTC
. | . | TRBJ2-7 | TRBV5-6 | CASSLWGGPEQYF | TGTGCCAGCAGCTTGTGGGGGGGCCCCGAGCAGTACTTC
. | . | TRBJ2-4 | TRBV3-1/TRBV3-2 | CASSQGFGGAKNIQYF | TGTGCCAGCAGCCAAGGTTTTGGCGGGGCCAAAAACATTCAGTACTTC
. | TRBD1 | TRBJ2-7 | TRBV3-1/TRBV3-2 | CASSQWDRAYEQYF | TGTGCCAGCAGCCAATGGGACAGAGCCTACGAGCAGTACTTC